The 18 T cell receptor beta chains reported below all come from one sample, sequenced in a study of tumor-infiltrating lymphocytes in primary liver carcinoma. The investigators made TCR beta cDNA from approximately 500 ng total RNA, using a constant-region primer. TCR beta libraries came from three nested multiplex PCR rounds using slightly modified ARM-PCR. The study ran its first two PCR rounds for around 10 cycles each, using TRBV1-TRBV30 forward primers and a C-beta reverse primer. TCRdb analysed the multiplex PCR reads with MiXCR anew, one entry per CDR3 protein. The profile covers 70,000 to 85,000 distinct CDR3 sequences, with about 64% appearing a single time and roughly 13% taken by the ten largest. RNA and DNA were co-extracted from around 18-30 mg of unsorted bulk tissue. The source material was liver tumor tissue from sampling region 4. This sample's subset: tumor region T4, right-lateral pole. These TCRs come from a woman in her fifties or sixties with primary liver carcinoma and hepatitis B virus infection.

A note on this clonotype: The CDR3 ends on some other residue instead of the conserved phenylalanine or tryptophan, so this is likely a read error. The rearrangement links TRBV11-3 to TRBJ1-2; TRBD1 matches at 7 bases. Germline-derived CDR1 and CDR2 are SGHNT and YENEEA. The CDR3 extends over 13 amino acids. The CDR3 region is CASRLTGNYGYTY. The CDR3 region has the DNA TGTGCCAGCCGCTTGACAGGGAACTACGGCTACACCTAC.

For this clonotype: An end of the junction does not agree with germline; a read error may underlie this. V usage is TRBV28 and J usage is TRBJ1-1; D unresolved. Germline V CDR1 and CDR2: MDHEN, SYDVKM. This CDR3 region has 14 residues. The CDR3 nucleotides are TGTGCCAGCACTTTAGAACAGCTTAACACTGAAGTTTTCTTT. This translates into CASTLEQLNTEVFF.

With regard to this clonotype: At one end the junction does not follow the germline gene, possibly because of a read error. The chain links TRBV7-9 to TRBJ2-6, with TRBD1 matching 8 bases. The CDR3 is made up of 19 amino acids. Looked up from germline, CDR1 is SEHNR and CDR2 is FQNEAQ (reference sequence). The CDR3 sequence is CASSYSAGTGGTGDNVLTF. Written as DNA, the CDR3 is TGTGCCAGCAGCTATAGCGCCGGGACAGGTGGGACTGGGGACAACGTCCTGACTTTC.

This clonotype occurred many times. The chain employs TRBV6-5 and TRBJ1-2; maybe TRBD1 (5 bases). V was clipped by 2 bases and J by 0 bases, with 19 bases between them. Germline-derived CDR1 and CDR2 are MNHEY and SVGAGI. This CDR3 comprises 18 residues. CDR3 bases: TGTGCCAGCAGTTACCGACCGGTGGGGCTCGCAGCTAACTATGGCTACACCTTC. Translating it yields CASSYRPVGLAANYGYTF.

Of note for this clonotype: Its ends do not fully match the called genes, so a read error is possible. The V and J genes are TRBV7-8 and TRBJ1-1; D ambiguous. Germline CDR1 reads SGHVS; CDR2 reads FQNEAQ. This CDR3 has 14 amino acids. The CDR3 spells CTSSLMGYSAEAFF. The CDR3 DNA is TGTACCAGCAGCTTAATGGGGTACAGTGCTGAAGCCTTCTTT.

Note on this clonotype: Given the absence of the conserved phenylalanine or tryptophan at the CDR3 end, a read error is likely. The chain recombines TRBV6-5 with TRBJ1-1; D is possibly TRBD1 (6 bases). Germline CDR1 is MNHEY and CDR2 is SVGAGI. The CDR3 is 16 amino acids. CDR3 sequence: CVSSIRPGHPNTEAFV. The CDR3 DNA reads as TGTGTCAGCAGTATAAGACCGGGACATCCGAACACTGAAGCTTTCGTT.

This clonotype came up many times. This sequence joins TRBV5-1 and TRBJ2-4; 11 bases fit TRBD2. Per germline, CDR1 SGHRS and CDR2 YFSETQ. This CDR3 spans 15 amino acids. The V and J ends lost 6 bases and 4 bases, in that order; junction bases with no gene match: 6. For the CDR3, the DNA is TGCGCCAGCACCGAGACTAGCGGGACGAAAAACATTCAGTACTTC. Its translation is CASTETSGTKNIQYF.

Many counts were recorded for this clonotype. The CDR3 protein is CSVEESSYTF. CDR3 DNA: TGCAGCGTTGAAGAATCGAGCTACACCTTC. The gene calls are TRBV29-1 and TRBJ1-2, with D uncertain. This CDR3 has 10 residues. Germline V gene sequence: CDR1 SQVTM, CDR2 ANQGSEA. The V and J ends lost 0 bases and 9 bases respectively, with 5 bases between them.

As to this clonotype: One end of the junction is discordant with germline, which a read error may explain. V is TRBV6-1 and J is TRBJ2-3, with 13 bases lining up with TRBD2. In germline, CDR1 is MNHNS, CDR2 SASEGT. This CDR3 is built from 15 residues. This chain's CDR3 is CASSALAGGPDRQYF. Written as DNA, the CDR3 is TGTGCCAGCAGCGCACTAGCGGGAGGGCCTGATAGGCAGTATTTT.

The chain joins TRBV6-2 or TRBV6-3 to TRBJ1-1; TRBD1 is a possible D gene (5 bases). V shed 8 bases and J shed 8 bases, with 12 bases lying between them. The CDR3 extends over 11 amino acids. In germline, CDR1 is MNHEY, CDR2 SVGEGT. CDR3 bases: TGTGCCAGCGGGGGGAAGGCCGAAGCTTTCTTT. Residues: CASGGKAEAFF.

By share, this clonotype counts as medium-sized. CDR3 nucleotides: TGTGCCAGCAGCTTAGGACTAGCGGGAGGAATGAGTATCACAGATACGCAGTATTTT. Translated: CASSLGLAGGMSITDTQYF. The gene calls are TRBV11-2 and TRBJ2-3, with 13 nucleotides matching TRBD2. The V gene's germline CDR1 is SGHAT and CDR2 FQNNGV. V trimming: 1 base; J trimming: 2 bases; junction bases outside the gene matches: 9. CDR3 size: 19 residues. The whole variable domain, remainder taken from reference TRBV11-2 and TRBJ2-3, is EAGVAQSPRYKIIEKRQSVAFWCNPISGHATLYWYQQILGQGPKLLIQFQNNGVVDDSQLPKDRFSAERLKGVDSTLKIQPAKLEDSAVYLCASSLGLAGGMSITDTQYFGPGTRLTVL.

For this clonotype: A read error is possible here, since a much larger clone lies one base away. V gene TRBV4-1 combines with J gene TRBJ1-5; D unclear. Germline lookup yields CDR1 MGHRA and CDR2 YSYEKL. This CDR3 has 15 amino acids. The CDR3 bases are TGCGCCAGCAGCCAAGTGGGGTGGAGCAATCGGCCCCAGCATTTT. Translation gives CASSQVGWSNRPQHF.

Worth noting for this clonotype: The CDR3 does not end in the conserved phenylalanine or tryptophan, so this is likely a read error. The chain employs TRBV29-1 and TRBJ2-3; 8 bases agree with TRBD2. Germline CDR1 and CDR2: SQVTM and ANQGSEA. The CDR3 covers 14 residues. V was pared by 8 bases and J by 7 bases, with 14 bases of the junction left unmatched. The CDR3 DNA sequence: TGCAGCCAATCGAGCGGGGGACCCCAAAATACGCAGTATTTA. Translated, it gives CSQSSGGPQNTQYL.

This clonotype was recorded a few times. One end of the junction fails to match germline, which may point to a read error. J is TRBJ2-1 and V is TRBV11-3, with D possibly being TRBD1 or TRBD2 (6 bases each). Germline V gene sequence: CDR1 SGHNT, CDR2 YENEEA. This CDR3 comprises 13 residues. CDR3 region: CACRAGGYNEQFF. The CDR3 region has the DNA TGTGCCTGCCGTGCCGGGGGCTACAATGAGCAATTCTTC.

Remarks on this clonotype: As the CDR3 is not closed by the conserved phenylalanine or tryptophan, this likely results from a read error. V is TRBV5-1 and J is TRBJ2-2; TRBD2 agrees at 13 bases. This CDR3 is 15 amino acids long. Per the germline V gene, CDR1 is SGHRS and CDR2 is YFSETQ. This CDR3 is CASSPGLAGVEELFY. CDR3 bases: TGCGCTAGCAGCCCTGGACTAGCGGGAGTCGAGGAGCTGTTTTAT.

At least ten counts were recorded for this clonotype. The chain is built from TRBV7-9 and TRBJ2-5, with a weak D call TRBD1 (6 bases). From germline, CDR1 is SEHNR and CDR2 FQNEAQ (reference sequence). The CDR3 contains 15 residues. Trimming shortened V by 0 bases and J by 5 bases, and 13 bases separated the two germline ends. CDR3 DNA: TGTGCCAGCAGCTTAGCCACCGGAAGGGGGGAGACCCAGTACTTC. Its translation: CASSLATGRGETQYF.

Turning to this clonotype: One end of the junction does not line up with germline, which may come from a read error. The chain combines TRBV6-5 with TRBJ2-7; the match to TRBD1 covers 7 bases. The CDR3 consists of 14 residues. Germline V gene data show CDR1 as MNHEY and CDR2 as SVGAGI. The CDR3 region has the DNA TGTGCCAGTCTTCCGGGACAGAGTTCGAACGAACAGTACTTC. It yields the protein CASLPGQSSNEQYF.

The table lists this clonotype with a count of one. The CDR3 DNA reads as TGTGCCAGCAGCTCCCAACCCGTGGCTCCAGAGACCCAGTACTTC. It yields the protein CASSSQPVAPETQYF. The rearrangement uses TRBV7-9 and TRBJ2-5; the D is unclear. The CDR3 covers 15 residues. Germline V gives CDR1 SEHNR, CDR2 FQNEAQ (reference sequence). V was cut by 4 bases and J by 4 bases, with 16 bases left in between.